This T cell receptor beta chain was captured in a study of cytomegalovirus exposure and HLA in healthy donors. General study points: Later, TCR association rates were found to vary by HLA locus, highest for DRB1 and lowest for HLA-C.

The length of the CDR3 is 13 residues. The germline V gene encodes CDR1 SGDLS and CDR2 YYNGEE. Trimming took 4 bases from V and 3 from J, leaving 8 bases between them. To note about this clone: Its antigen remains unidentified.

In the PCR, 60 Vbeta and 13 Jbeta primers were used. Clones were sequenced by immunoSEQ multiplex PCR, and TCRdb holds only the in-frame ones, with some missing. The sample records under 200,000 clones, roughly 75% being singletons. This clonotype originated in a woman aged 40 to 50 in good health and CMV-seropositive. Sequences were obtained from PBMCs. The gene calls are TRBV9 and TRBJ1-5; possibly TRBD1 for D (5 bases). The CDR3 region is CASSRQLNQPQHF. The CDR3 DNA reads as TGTGCCAGCAGCAGACAGCTCAATCAGCCCCAGCATTTT.